This TCR beta chain is drawn from a study of blood T cell repertoires in COVID-19. With regard to this clone: At the DNA level, this CDR3 is encoded by other sequences in the same sample as well.

The participants were between roughly 18 and 100 years old and came from fewer than 25 US areas. Method: immunoSEQ multiplex PCR; TCRdb's copy keeps in-frame clones and lacks some. The sample includes some 340,000 clones, 90% to 95% of them seen just once. The sequenced material came from PBMCs or T cells enriched from blood (not recorded which). The sequence derives from a woman aged 25 to 39 who had been exposed to COVID-19.

The DNA for the CDR3 is TGTGCCAGCTCACCGGGCAGCAATCAGCCCCAGCATTTT. Protein product: CASSPGSNQPQHF. The chain has TRBV18 and TRBJ1-5; D not resolved. Trimming removed 3 bases from V and 1 base from J, with 4 bases in between. CDR1 is KGHSH, CDR2 LQKENI, per germline. This CDR3 is 13 amino acids long.